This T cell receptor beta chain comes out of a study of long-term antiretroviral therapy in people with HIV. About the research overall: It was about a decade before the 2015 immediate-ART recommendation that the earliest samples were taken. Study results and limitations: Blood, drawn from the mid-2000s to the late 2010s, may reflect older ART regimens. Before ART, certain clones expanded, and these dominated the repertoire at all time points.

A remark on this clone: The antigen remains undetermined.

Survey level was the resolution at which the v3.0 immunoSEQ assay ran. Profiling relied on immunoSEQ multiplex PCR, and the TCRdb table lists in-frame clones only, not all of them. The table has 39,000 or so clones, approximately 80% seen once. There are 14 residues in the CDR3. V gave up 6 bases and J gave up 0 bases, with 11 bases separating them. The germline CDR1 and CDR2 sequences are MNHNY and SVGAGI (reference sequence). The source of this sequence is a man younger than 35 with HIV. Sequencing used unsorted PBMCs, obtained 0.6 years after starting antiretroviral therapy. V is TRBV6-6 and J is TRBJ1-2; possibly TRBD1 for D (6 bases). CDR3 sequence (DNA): TGTGCCAGCAGCATACAGGGATCTAACTATGGCTACACCTTC. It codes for CASSIQGSNYGYTF.